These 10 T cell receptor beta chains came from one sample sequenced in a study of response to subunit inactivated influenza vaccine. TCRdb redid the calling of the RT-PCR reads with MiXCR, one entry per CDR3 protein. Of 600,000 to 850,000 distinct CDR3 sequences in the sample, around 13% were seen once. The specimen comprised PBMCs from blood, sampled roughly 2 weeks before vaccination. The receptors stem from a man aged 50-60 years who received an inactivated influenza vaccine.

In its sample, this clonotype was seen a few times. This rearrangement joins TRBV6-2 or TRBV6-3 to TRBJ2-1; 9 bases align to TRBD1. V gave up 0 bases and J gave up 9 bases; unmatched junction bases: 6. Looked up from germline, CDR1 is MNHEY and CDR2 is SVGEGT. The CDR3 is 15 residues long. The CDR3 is CASSYSRTGALEQFF. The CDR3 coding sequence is TGTGCCAGCAGTTACTCAAGGACAGGGGCTCTTGAGCAGTTCTTC.

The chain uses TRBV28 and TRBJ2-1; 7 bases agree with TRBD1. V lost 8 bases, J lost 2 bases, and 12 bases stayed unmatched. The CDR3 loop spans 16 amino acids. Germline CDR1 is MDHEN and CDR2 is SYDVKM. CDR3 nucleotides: TGTGCCAGCTTACCCGCCGGGACAGAAGCCTACAATGAGCAGTTCTTC. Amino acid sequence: CASLPAGTEAYNEQFF. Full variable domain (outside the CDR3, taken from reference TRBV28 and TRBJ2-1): DVKVTQSSRYLVKRTGEKVFLECVQDMDHENMFWYRQDPGLGLRLIYFSYDVKMKEKGDIPEGYSVSREKKERFSLILESASTNQTSMYLCASLPAGTEAYNEQFFGPGTRLTVL.

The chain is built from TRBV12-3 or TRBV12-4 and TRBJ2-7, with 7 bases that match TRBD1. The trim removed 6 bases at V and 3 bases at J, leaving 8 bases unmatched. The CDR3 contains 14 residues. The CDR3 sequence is CASSKQGQVYEQYF. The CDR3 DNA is TGTGCCAGCAGCAAACAAGGACAGGTCTACGAGCAGTACTTC.

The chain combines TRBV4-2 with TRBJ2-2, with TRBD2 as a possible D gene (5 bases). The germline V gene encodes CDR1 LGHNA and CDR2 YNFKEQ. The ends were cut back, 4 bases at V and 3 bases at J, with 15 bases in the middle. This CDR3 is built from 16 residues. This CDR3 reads CASSPYIGRDTGELFF. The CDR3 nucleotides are TGTGCCAGCAGCCCCTATATTGGGAGAGACACCGGGGAGCTGTTTTTT.

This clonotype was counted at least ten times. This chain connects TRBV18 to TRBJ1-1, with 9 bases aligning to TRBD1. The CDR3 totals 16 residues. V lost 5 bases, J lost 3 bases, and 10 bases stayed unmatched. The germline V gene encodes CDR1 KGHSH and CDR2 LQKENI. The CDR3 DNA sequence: TGTGCCAGCTCAGCACAACAGGGGGCGCGTGACACTGAAGCTTTCTTT. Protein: CASSAQQGARDTEAFF.

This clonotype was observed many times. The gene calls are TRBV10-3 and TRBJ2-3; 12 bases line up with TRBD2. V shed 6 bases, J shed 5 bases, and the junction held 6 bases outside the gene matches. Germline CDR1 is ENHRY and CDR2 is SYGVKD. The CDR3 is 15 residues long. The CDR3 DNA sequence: TGTGCCATCAGGGAACTAGCGGGAGGAAAAGATACGCAGTATTTT. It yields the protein CAIRELAGGKDTQYF.

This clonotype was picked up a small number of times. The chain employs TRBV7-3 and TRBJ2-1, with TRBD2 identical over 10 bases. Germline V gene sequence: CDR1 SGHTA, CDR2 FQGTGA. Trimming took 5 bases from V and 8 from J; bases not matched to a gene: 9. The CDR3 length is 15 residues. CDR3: CASSPSSSGRHEQFF. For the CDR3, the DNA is TGTGCCAGCAGCCCCTCGAGTAGCGGGAGGCATGAGCAGTTCTTC.

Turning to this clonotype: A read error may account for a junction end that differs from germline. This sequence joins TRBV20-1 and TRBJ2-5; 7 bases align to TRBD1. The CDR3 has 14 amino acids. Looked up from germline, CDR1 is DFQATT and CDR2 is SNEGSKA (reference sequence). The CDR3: CSAKQGTQQETKYF. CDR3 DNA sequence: TGCAGTGCTAAACAGGGGACCCAACAAGAGACCAAGTACTTC.

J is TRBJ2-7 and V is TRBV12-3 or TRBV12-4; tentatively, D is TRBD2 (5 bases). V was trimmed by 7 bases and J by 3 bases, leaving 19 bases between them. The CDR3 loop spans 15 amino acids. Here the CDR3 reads CASKQSAGGLYEQYF. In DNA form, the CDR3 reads TGTGCCAGCAAGCAGTCTGCTGGCGGGCTCTACGAGCAGTACTTC.

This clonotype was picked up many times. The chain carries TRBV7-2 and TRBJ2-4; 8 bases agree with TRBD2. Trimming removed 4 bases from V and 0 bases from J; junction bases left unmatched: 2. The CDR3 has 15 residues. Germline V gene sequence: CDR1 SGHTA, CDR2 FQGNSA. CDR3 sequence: CASSSGGIAKNIQYF. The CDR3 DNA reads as TGTGCCAGCAGCTCGGGGGGGATAGCCAAAAACATTCAGTACTTC. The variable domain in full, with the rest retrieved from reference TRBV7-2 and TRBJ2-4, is GAGVSQSPSNKVTEKGKDVELRCDPISGHTALYWYRQSLGQGLEFLIYFQGNSAPDKSGLPSDRFSAERTGGSVSTLTIQRTQQEDSAVYLCASSSGGIAKNIQYFGAGTRLSVL.